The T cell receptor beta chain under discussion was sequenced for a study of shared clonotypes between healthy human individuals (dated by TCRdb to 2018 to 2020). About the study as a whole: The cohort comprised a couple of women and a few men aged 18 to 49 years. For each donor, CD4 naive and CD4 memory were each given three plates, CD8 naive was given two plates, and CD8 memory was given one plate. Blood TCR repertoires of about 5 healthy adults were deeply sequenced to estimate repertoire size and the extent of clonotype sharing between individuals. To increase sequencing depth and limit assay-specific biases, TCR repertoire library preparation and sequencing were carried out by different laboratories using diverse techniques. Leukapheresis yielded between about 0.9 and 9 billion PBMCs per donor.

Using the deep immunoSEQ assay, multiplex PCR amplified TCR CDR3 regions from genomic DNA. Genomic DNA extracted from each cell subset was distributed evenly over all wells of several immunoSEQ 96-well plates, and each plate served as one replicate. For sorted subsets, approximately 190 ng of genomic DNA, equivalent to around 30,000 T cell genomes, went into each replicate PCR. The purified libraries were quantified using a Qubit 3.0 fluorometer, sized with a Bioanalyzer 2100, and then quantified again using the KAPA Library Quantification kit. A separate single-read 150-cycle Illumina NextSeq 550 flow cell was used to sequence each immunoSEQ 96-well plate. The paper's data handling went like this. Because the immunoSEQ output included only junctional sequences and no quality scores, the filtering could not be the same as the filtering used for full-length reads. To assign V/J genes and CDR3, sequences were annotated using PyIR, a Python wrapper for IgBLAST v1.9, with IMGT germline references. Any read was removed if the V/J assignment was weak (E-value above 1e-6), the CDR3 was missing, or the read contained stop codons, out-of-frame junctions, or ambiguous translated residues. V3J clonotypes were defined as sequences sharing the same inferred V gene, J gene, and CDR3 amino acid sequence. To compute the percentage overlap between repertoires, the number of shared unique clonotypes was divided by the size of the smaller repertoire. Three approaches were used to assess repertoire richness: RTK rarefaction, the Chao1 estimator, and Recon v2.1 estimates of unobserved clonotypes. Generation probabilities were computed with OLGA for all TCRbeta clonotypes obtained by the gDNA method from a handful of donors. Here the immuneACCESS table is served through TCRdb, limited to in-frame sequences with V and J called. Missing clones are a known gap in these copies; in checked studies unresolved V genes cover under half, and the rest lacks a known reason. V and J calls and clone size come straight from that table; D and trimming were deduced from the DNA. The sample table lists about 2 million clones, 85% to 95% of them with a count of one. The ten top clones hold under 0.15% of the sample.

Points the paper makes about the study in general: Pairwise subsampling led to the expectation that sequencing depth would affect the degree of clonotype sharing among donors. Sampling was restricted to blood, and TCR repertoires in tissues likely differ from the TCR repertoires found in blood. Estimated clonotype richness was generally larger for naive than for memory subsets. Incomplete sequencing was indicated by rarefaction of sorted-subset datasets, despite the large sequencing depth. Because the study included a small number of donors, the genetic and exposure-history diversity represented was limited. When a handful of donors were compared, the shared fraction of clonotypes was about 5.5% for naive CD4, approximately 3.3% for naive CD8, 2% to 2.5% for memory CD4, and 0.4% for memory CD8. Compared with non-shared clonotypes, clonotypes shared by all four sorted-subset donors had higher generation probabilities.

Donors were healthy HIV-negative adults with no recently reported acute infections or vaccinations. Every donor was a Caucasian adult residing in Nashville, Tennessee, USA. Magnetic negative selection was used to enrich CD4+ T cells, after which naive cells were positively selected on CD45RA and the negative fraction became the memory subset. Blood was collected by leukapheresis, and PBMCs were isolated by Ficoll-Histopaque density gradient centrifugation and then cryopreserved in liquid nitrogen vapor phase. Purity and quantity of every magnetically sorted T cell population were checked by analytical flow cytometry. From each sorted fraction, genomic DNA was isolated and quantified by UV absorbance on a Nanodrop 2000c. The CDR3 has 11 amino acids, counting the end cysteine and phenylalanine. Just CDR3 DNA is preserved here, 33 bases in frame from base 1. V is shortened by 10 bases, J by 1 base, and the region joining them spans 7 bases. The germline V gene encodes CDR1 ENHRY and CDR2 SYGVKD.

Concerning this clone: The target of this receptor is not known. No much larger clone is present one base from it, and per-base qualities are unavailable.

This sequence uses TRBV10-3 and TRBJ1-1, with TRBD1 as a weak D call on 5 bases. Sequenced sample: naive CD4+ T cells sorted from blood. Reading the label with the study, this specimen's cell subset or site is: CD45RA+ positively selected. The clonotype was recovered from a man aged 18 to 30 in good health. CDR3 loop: CASGQNTEAFF. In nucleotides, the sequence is TGTGCCAGTGGACAGAACACTGAAGCTTTCTTT.